Below, one T cell receptor (beta chain) is given with its context. The antigen is not known. The sample originates from a study of CXCR3-negative and CXCR3-positive naive CD8 T cells. Whole-study findings and limits: Much lower diversity was found in memory CD8+ cells, while both naive subsets had comparably high diversity. A higher hydrophobicity marked the TRB CDR3s of CXCR3-positive naive cells versus CXCR3-negative naive cells.

Preparation of TRB cDNA libraries relied on 5' RACE carrying UMI labels. TCRdb derives one entry per CDR3 protein from the 5' RACE reads, leaving out DNA. The table lists roughly 89,000 distinct CDR3 sequences. Using triplicate sorts, some 300,000 cells were collected each time from every CD8+ T cell subset. The naive CD8+ gate required CD45RO-CCR7+CD27+CD95- phenotype. This clonotype was sampled from a human donor in good health. Some clones in this sample may be carry-over from other donors' samples. Sequencing was performed on naive CXCR3- CD8+ T cells from blood. The subset here: CD45RO-CCR7+CD27+CD95- naive CD8+ T cells lacking CXCR3 (TNR3-).

The CDR3 sequence: CASSLWQGNTGELFF. The J gene is TRBJ2-2, the V gene TRBV28; TCRdb calls TRBD1, which cannot be checked without DNA. This CDR3 has 15 amino acids. The germline V gene encodes CDR1 MDHEN and CDR2 SYDVKM.